Presented here are 28 T cell receptor beta chains from one specimen sequenced in a study of blood T cell repertoires in COVID-19. Profiled with immunoSEQ multiplex PCR; TCRdb holds only in-frame clones, not every one. The table shows approximately 150,000 clones, with around 81% occurring only once. The sample taken for sequencing was peripheral blood. All receptors come from a human donor in a cohort sampled during active COVID-19.

The rearrangement links TRBV24-1 to TRBJ2-7; tentative D call: TRBD1 (6 bases). The germline V gene encodes CDR1 KGHDR and CDR2 SFDVKD. The CDR3 is 15 residues long. The V end was cut by 4 bases, the J end by 3 bases, with 15 bases between. CDR3 residues: CATSDPTDRDYEQYF. CDR3 in DNA: TGTGCCACCAGTGACCCGACGGACAGAGACTACGAGCAGTACTTC.

The V and J genes are TRBV28 and TRBJ2-7; D is perhaps TRBD1 (6 bases). V gave up 5 bases and J gave up 0 bases, with 14 bases separating them. From germline, CDR1 is MDHEN and CDR2 SYDVKM. This CDR3 is 15 amino acids long. CDR3 sequence: CASSPPGDLSYEQYF. For the CDR3, the DNA is TGTGCCAGCAGTCCCCCAGGGGACCTCTCCTACGAGCAGTACTTC.

The CDR3: CASSPNQGRDTQYF. CDR3 bases: TGTGCCAGCTCACCGAATCAGGGAAGGGATACGCAGTATTTT. The V gene is TRBV18, the J gene TRBJ2-3; D perhaps matches TRBD1 (5 bases). This CDR3 contains 14 residues. CDR1 KGHSH and CDR2 LQKENI come from the germline V gene. V was shortened by 3 bases and J by 6 bases, with 13 bases between the two germline ends.

The chain recombines TRBV6-5 with TRBJ2-7, with 8 bases aligning to TRBD2. V dropped 8 bases and J dropped 0; count of bases not matched to a gene: 9. Germline V gene lookup returns CDR1 MNHEY and CDR2 SVGAGI. The CDR3 runs to 15 residues. Written as DNA, the CDR3 is TGTGCCAGCGAGGCGGACGCGGGAGGCTCCTACGAGCAGTACTTC. Its protein product is CASEADAGGSYEQYF.

This clone was counted a single time. The chain combines TRBV5-1 with TRBJ1-2; 8 bases agree with TRBD1. Germline V gives CDR1 SGHRS, CDR2 YFSETQ. Losses at the gene ends were 0 bases for V and 8 bases for J; bases not matched to a gene: 6. This CDR3 contains 14 residues. CDR3 protein: CASSLGDRGLGYTF. CDR3 nucleotides: TGCGCCAGCAGCTTGGGAGACAGGGGCTTGGGCTACACCTTC.

In its sample, this clone was seen a few times. This chain uses TRBV7-9 with TRBJ1-5; D is undetermined. Germline values: CDR1 SEHNR, CDR2 FQNEAQ (reference sequence). The CDR3 loop spans 12 amino acids. V was trimmed by 5 bases and J by 5 bases, leaving 7 bases between them. DNA of the CDR3: TGTGCCAGCAGCCGTCCGGATCAGCCCCAGCATTTT. Translating it yields CASSRPDQPQHF.

The CDR3 reads CASRGTGGYSNQPQHF. The CDR3 DNA reads TGTGCCAGCAGAGGGACAGGGGGTTATAGCAATCAGCCCCAGCATTTT. This chain uses TRBV27 with TRBJ1-5, with 11 bases aligning to TRBD1. Per the germline V gene, CDR1 is MNHEY and CDR2 is SMNVEV (reference sequence). This CDR3 region has 16 residues. Trimming removed 6 bases from V and 0 bases from J; junction bases left unmatched: 4.

The chain employs TRBV3-1 (or the pseudogene TRBV3-2) and TRBJ1-2, with D maybe TRBD1 (6 bases). V was trimmed by 4 bases and J by 4 bases, leaving 10 bases between them. Germline V lookup: CDR1 LGHDT, CDR2 YNNKEL (reference sequence). The CDR3 loop spans 13 amino acids. The CDR3 protein is CASSPRQVYGYTF. In DNA, the CDR3 is TGTGCCAGCAGCCCTAGACAGGTCTATGGCTACACCTTC.

J is TRBJ2-5 and V is TRBV5-1, with 7 bases lining up with TRBD1. With V trimmed by 5 bases and J by 3 bases, 10 bases remained unmatched. CDR3 length: 15 residues. The germline gives CDR1 SGHRS, CDR2 YFSETQ. CDR3 bases: TGCGCCAGCAGTTACCTAAACCAGGGGGAAGAGACCCAGTACTTC. Translated, it gives CASSYLNQGEETQYF.

With regard to this clone: Other DNA sequences in the same sample also yield this CDR3. The chain couples TRBV7-9 to TRBJ1-1; perhaps TRBD1 as D (5 bases). V was trimmed by 3 bases and J by 1 base, leaving 9 bases between them. This CDR3 region has 14 residues. CDR1 and CDR2 from the germline V gene are SEHNR and FQNEAQ (reference sequence). CDR3 region: CASSLYTGNTEAFF. The CDR3 bases are TGTGCCAGCAGCTTGTACACAGGGAACACTGAAGCTTTCTTT.

This rearrangement joins TRBV6-1 to TRBJ1-5, with D tentatively TRBD1 (6 bases). The V end lost 0 bases, the J end lost 4 bases, and 16 bases lay between the germline ends. The V gene's germline CDR1 is MNHNS and CDR2 SASEGT. The CDR3 is 17 residues long. In DNA form, the CDR3 reads TGTGCCAGCAGTGAAGCAGGAGGCAGGGGTCTTAATCAGCCCCAGCATTTT. Its translation: CASSEAGGRGLNQPQHF.

The gene calls are TRBV24-1 and TRBJ1-2; 10 bases align to TRBD1. The CDR3 is 17 residues long. The trim removed 4 bases at V and 4 bases at J, leaving 11 bases unmatched. Germline CDR1 KGHDR, CDR2 SFDVKD. The CDR3 is CATSDPGTGAGLYGYTF. The CDR3 nucleotides are TGTGCCACCAGTGACCCCGGGACAGGGGCAGGGCTCTATGGCTACACCTTC.

This chain joins TRBV19 and TRBJ2-1; 9 positions agree with TRBD2. Germline loops: CDR1 LNHDA, CDR2 SQIVND (reference sequence). The CDR3 has 17 amino acids. The junction had 16 bases not matched to a gene; V was cut back by 9 bases and J by 4 bases. The CDR3 reads CASSRVASGDLYNEQFF. DNA for the CDR3: TGTGCCAGCAGTCGTGTGGCTAGCGGGGACCTTTACAATGAGCAGTTCTTC.

The gene calls are TRBV11-1 and TRBJ2-2, with 7 bases fitting TRBD1. The trim removed 5 bases at V and 6 bases at J, leaving 9 bases unmatched. CDR1 is SGHAT and CDR2 is FQDESV in the germline V gene (reference sequence). This CDR3 region has 15 residues. This CDR3 is CASSAYRGQAGELFF. CDR3 bases: TGTGCCAGCAGCGCCTACAGGGGTCAGGCCGGGGAGCTGTTTTTT.

The chain carries TRBV6-2 or TRBV6-3 and TRBJ2-5; D is possibly TRBD1 (5 bases). CDR3 size: 13 residues. CDR1 MNHEY and CDR2 SVGEGT come from the germline V gene. V was pared by 7 bases and J by 6 bases, with 15 bases between. CDR3 sequence: CASTPTVTKTQYF. The CDR3 coding sequence is TGTGCCAGCACCCCGACAGTTACTAAGACCCAGTACTTC.

V gene TRBV4-1 combines with J gene TRBJ2-6, with 10 bases aligning to TRBD1. After removal of 3 bases from V and 4 bases from J, the junction contained 9 bases not matched to a gene. CDR1 is MGHRA and CDR2 is YSYEKL in the germline V gene. This CDR3 is built from 18 residues. This chain's CDR3 is CASSHRRQGAAGANVLTF. The DNA for the CDR3 is TGCGCCAGCAGCCATCGCCGACAGGGGGCGGCAGGGGCCAACGTCCTGACTTTC.

This clone was seen more than once but under ten times. The chain is built from TRBV5-6 and TRBJ1-2; 8 bases match TRBD1. The trim removed 4 bases at V and 8 bases at J, leaving 7 bases unmatched. The germline V gene has CDR1 SGHDT and CDR2 YYEEEE. CDR3 length: 13 residues. The CDR3 DNA follows: TGTGCCAGCAGCCCGGACAGGACAGGGGGCTACACCTTC. Its protein product is CASSPDRTGGYTF.

As for this clone: The sample holds other DNA sequences that translate to the same CDR3. DNA for the CDR3: TGTGCCAGTAGTATACAGGGGGCGCGGGGCTACACCTTC. This encodes CASSIQGARGYTF. The chain has TRBV19 and TRBJ1-2; TRBD1 matches 8 bases. V gave up 2 bases and J gave up 8 bases; unmatched junction bases: 4. Germline CDR1 LNHDA, CDR2 SQIVND (reference sequence). CDR3 size: 13 residues.

The chain carries TRBV20-1 and TRBJ2-1, with 8 bases identical to TRBD2. The CDR3 sequence is 16 residues long. The trim removed 3 bases at V and 13 bases at J, leaving 20 bases unmatched. Germline values: CDR1 DFQATT, CDR2 SNEGSKA (reference sequence). For the CDR3, the DNA is TGCAGTGCTAGTCCCTATGGACTAGCAGACCAAAGGAGCCAGTTCTTC. Translation: CSASPYGLADQRSQFF.

V usage is TRBV3-1 (or the pseudogene TRBV3-2) and J usage is TRBJ2-3, with D tentatively TRBD2 (5 bases). Germline-derived CDR1 and CDR2 are LGHDT and YNNKEL (reference sequence). Trimming cost V 6 bases and J 3 bases, with 16 bases left between them. The CDR3 is 15 amino acids. The CDR3 loop reads CASSETGVGTDTQYF. The CDR3 coding sequence is TGTGCCAGCAGTGAGACCGGGGTAGGGACAGATACGCAGTATTTT.

The CDR3 sequence: CAISEQAGVGNEQFF. DNA for the CDR3: TGTGCCATCAGTGAGCAAGCGGGAGTCGGTAATGAGCAGTTCTTC. The chain uses TRBV10-3 and TRBJ2-1; TRBD2 agrees at 8 bases. The CDR3 loop spans 15 amino acids. Unmatched junction bases numbered 7, after V lost 2 bases and J lost 7 bases. Germline CDR1 and CDR2: ENHRY and SYGVKD.

The chain is built from TRBV4-1 and TRBJ1-5; D is unclear. Germline assignment: CDR1 MGHRA and CDR2 YSYEKL. The V gene lost 1 base and the J gene lost 5 bases, with 12 bases spanning the gap. This CDR3 comprises 15 residues. CDR3 sequence: CASSQGWVADQPQHF. The CDR3 nucleotides read TGCGCCAGCAGCCAAGGGTGGGTAGCCGATCAGCCCCAGCATTTT.

The genes are TRBV7-2 and TRBJ2-5; 9 nucleotides match TRBD1. Germline trimming cut 6 bases from V and 4 bases from J; bases unmatched to any gene: 6. There are 14 residues in the CDR3. Germline values: CDR1 SGHTA, CDR2 FQGNSA. The CDR3 bases are TGTGCCAGCAGACTACAGGGGGCGGGAGAGACCCAGTACTTC. It encodes CASRLQGAGETQYF.

The table lists this clone with a count of one. The gene calls are TRBV9 and TRBJ1-1; D not resolved. Trimming took 0 bases from V and 1 from J, leaving 7 bases between them. This CDR3 has 14 amino acids. The germline V gene has CDR1 SGDLS and CDR2 YYNGEE. CDR3 protein: CASSVVRENTEAFF. CDR3 bases: TGTGCCAGCAGCGTAGTTCGGGAGAACACTGAAGCTTTCTTT.

This clone was recorded many times. The J gene is TRBJ2-7, the V gene TRBV12-3 or TRBV12-4, with a possible D match to TRBD1 (6 bases). The V end was cut by 2 bases, the J end by 6 bases, with 11 bases between. This CDR3 is built from 13 residues. The CDR3 spells CASSLTGYGEQYF. In DNA, the CDR3 is TGTGCCAGCAGTTTAACAGGGTATGGCGAGCAGTACTTC.

This chain connects TRBV7-2 to TRBJ2-7; D is unresolved. The V gene's germline CDR1 is SGHTA and CDR2 FQGNSA. Trimming took off 1 base at V and 0 bases at J, with 13 bases between the two ends. The CDR3 has 16 residues. The CDR3 sequence is CASSLGLPVSSYEQYF. Here the CDR3 DNA reads TGTGCCAGCAGCTTAGGACTCCCTGTGAGCTCCTACGAGCAGTACTTC. Full variable domain (outside the CDR3, taken from reference TRBV7-2 and TRBJ2-7): GAGVSQSPSNKVTEKGKDVELRCDPISGHTALYWYRQSLGQGLEFLIYFQGNSAPDKSGLPSDRFSAERTGGSVSTLTIQRTQQEDSAVYLCASSLGLPVSSYEQYFGPGTRLTVT.

The V call is TRBV6-5, the J call TRBJ2-1; no firm D call. CDR1 MNHEY and CDR2 SVGAGI come from the germline V gene. Trimming cost V 6 bases and J 8 bases, with 11 bases left between them. The CDR3 is 12 amino acids. As DNA, the CDR3 is TGTGCCAGCAGCTCAGTCCTTGATGAGCAGTTCTTC. Protein: CASSSVLDEQFF.

The V and J genes are TRBV7-2 and TRBJ1-2; 7 positions agree with TRBD1. This CDR3 spans 17 amino acids. Germline-derived CDR1 and CDR2 are SGHTA and FQGNSA. Trimming cost V 0 bases and J 8 bases; bases outside gene matches: 15. The CDR3 sequence: CASSLATDTVTGAGYTF. Written as DNA, the CDR3 is TGTGCCAGCAGCTTAGCCACCGATACAGTTACAGGGGCGGGCTACACCTTC.